These T cell receptor beta chains were read from a single sample in a study of graft-versus-host responses after intestinal transplantation. Sequenced by immunoSEQ multiplex PCR; TCRdb stores in-frame clones only, minus some. The sample records 15,000 or so clones, more than 25% being singletons. The specimen comprised alloreactive CD8+ T cells from a mixed lymphocyte reaction culture, sampled before intestinal transplant. The receptors were gathered from a human patient who received an intestinal transplant. CDR3s include the opening cysteine and the closing phenylalanine or tryptophan. Each record gives: D gene, clone size, J gene, V gene, CDR3 DNA, CDR3 protein. A D gene is named only where the DNA matches it firmly. Not all rows give a size; the values are once, few, many and, for expanded clones, a class.

D: TRBD1
size: few
J: TRBJ1-1
V: TRBV30
DNA: TGTGCCTGGAGTGTTGGGACAGTGATCACTGAAGCTTTCTTT
CDR3: CAWSVGTVITEAFF

D: TRBD2
size: NA
J: TRBJ2-3
V: TRBV5-4
DNA: TGTGCCAGCAGCTTTCTGGGCGGGGGGGCGACAGATACGCAGTATTTT
CDR3: CASSFLGGGATDTQYF

D: NA
size: few
J: TRBJ2-5
V: TRBV11-2
DNA: TGTGCCAGCAGCCTAGGGGGGGGCCCAGAGACCCAGTACTTC
CDR3: CASSLGGGPETQYF

D: NA
size: NA
J: TRBJ2-7
V: TRBV27
DNA: TGTGCCAGCAGTTTAGTTGGGGGCGGCTACTACGAGCAGTACTTC
CDR3: CASSLVGGGYYEQYF

D: NA
size: NA
J: TRBJ2-1
V: TRBV7-8
DNA: TGTGCCAGCAGCTTAACGGACACCTACAATGAGCAGTTCTTC
CDR3: CASSLTDTYNEQFF

D: TRBD1
size: NA
J: TRBJ2-7
V: TRBV11-2
DNA: TGTGCCAGCAGCCGAGGGAGGACAGGGATCGACGAGCAGTACTTC
CDR3: CASSRGRTGIDEQYF

D: TRBD1
size: few
J: TRBJ1-3
V: TRBV11-3
DNA: TGTGCCAGCAGCTCAAGAACGACAGGGACGGGAAACACCATATATTTT
CDR3: CASSSRTTGTGNTIYF

D: NA
size: NA
J: TRBJ1-1
V: TRBV2
DNA: TGTGCCAGCAGTGAAGCCTGGGGCCATCCCCAGAACACTGAAGCTTTCTTT
CDR3: CASSEAWGHPQNTEAFF

D: TRBD1
size: NA
J: TRBJ2-1
V: TRBV9
DNA: TGTGCCAGCAGCGGAACGGACAGGGTAAACTTGGGTGAGCAGTTCTTC
CDR3: CASSGTDRVNLGEQFF

D: NA
size: few
J: TRBJ2-7
V: TRBV11-3
DNA: TGTGCCAGCAGCCCCCGGGACACCTACGAGCAGTACTTC
CDR3: CASSPRDTYEQYF

D: NA
size: NA
J: TRBJ1-2
V: TRBV5-6
DNA: TGTGCCAGCAGCTTCGGGTCTTCTAACTATGGCTACACCTTC
CDR3: CASSFGSSNYGYTF

D: NA
size: NA
J: TRBJ2-7
V: TRBV27
DNA: TGTGCCAGCAGTTCGGGACTCAGCTCCTACGAGCAGTACTTC
CDR3: CASSSGLSSYEQYF

D: TRBD2
size: NA
J: TRBJ2-7
V: TRBV11-1
DNA: TGTGCCAGCAGCTTAAGGGCAGGGTGGGAGGGCGAGCAGTACTTC
CDR3: CASSLRAGWEGEQYF

D: TRBD1
size: NA
J: TRBJ1-2
V: TRBV4-1
DNA: TGCGCCAGCAGCCAACTCGGGACAGGTCCTTTCCCGTACTATGGCTACACCTTC
CDR3: CASSQLGTGPFPYYGYTF

D: NA
size: NA
J: TRBJ1-3
V: TRBV12-2
DNA: TGTGCAAGTCGCCCCGGGGGGATGGACAGCCGAATCTCTGGAAACACCATATATTTT
CDR3: CASRPGGMDSRISGNTIYF